The next 27 T cell receptor beta chains were all read from a single sample in a study of blood T cell repertoires in COVID-19. Repertoires were generated with immunoSEQ multiplex PCR, while TCRdb's copy carries only in-frame clones and drops some. This table has fewer than 200,000 clones, approximately 90% appearing once. Sequenced material: peripheral blood. These receptors all stem from a man in his forties or fifties with acute or convalescent COVID-19.

This rearrangement joins TRBV5-1 to TRBJ1-2; 9 positions agree with TRBD1. The CDR3 is 15 amino acids. The V gene's germline CDR1 is SGHRS and CDR2 YFSETQ. J was trimmed by 8 bases and V by 4 bases; bases with no gene match: 12. In nucleotides, the CDR3 is TGCGCCAGCAGCCCAGGGGGACAGGGAACTCGAGGCTACACCTTC. Its protein is CASSPGGQGTRGYTF.

The chain carries TRBV3-1 (or the pseudogene TRBV3-2) and TRBJ2-4; 8 positions match TRBD2. CDR1 is LGHDT, CDR2 YNNKEL, per germline (reference sequence). Trimming at V came to 0 bases and at J to 7 bases, leaving 14 bases not matched to a gene. The CDR3 length is 18 residues. The CDR3 DNA reads as TGTGCCAGCAGCCAAGAGAGTTTTAGCGGGATCTGGAAGAACATTCAGTACTTC. Translated, it gives CASSQESFSGIWKNIQYF.

This sequence joins TRBV11-2 and TRBJ2-7, with D tentatively TRBD1 (6 bases). V was shortened by 5 bases and J by 3 bases, with 17 bases between the two germline ends. CDR3 length: 15 amino acids. Germline loops: CDR1 SGHAT, CDR2 FQNNGV. CDR3 region: CASSLGHGTVYEQYF. The CDR3 DNA is TGTGCCAGCAGCCTGGGACACGGGACGGTCTACGAGCAGTACTTC.

This clone was detected a few times. This chain joins TRBV7-8 and TRBJ2-5, with D possibly being TRBD2 (6 bases). The germline V and J ends were trimmed by 0 bases and 4 bases, with 15 bases remaining between them. CDR1 is SGHVS and CDR2 is FQNEAQ in the germline V gene. The CDR3 covers 16 residues. DNA for the CDR3: TGTGCCAGCAGCTTAGCTGGGGGACTGTATCTAGAGACCCAGTACTTC. Its translation is CASSLAGGLYLETQYF.

Only one count was recorded for this clone. The gene calls are TRBV9 and TRBJ2-3, with 11 bases aligning to TRBD2. The V gene's germline CDR1 is SGDLS and CDR2 YYNGEE. V shed 4 bases and J 1 base; nucleotides not matched to a gene: 5. This CDR3 is 16 amino acids long. CDR3 region: CASSQTSGVGTDTQYF. CDR3 coding DNA: TGTGCCAGCAGCCAGACTAGCGGGGTCGGCACAGATACGCAGTATTTT.

The CDR3 nucleotides are TGTGCCAGCCGGGACTCAACCTCCTACGAGCAGTACTTC. Its protein product is CASRDSTSYEQYF. The V call is TRBV19, the J call TRBJ2-7; D may be TRBD2 (6 bases). The CDR3 runs 13 residues. Germline V lookup: CDR1 LNHDA, CDR2 SQIVND (reference sequence). The V and J ends lost 9 bases and 0 bases respectively, with 12 bases between them.

For this clone: Within the sample, other DNA sequences also encode this same CDR3. J is TRBJ1-5 and V is TRBV5-1, with D unresolved. The CDR3 totals 13 residues. Germline CDR1 reads SGHRS; CDR2 reads YFSETQ. V was trimmed by 2 bases and J by 0 bases, leaving 3 bases between them. CDR3 nucleotide sequence: TGCGCCAGCAGCTTTTATAGCAATCAGCCCCAGCATTTT. Encoded protein: CASSFYSNQPQHF.

This clone has a single count. This sequence joins TRBV9 and TRBJ1-6, with 8 bases fitting TRBD1. This CDR3 is built from 14 residues. Germline V lookup: CDR1 SGDLS, CDR2 YYNGEE. The junction had 3 bases not matched to a gene; V was cut back by 0 bases and J by 10 bases. CDR3 region: CASSVGQGASPLHF. CDR3 nucleotide sequence: TGTGCCAGCAGCGTAGGGCAGGGGGCCTCACCCCTCCACTTT.

This clone occurred once. This chain joins TRBV6-2 or TRBV6-3 and TRBJ2-7; no definite D call. Trimming removed 3 bases from V and 0 bases from J, with 12 bases in between. Per germline, CDR1 MNHEY and CDR2 SVGEGT. CDR3 length: 15 amino acids. Here the CDR3 DNA reads TGTGCCAGCAGTTATCAACGACTTAGCTCCTACGAGCAGTACTTC. It is translated as CASSYQRLSSYEQYF.

This clone was picked up one time. The gene calls are TRBV24-1 and TRBJ1-3; D unclear. The CDR3 sequence is 16 residues long. Germline V gives CDR1 KGHDR, CDR2 SFDVKD. V lost 2 bases and J 0 bases, leaving 10 bases between the germline ends. The CDR3: CATSDYTHSSGNTIYF. The CDR3 bases are TGTGCCACCAGTGATTATACGCATAGCTCTGGAAACACCATATATTTT.

CDR3 in amino acids: CASRRDRASNQPQHF. The CDR3 DNA is TGTGCCAGCAGGAGGGACAGGGCCTCCAATCAGCCCCAGCATTTT. The chain uses TRBV2 and TRBJ1-5, with 9 positions matching TRBD1. After removal of 6 bases from V and 3 bases from J, the junction contained 6 bases not matched to a gene. Germline V lookup: CDR1 SNHLY, CDR2 FYNNEI. The CDR3 loop spans 15 amino acids.

The chain couples TRBV7-9 to TRBJ1-2, with a tentative D call TRBD1 (5 bases). Germline V lookup: CDR1 SEHNR, CDR2 FQNEAQ (reference sequence). This CDR3 is 17 amino acids long. V was trimmed by 3 bases and J by 2 bases, leaving 19 bases between them. CDR3: CASSFVAGTVRNYGYTF. The CDR3 nucleotides read TGTGCCAGCAGCTTTGTCGCAGGGACTGTCCGAAACTATGGCTACACCTTC.

The chain carries TRBV7-2 and TRBJ2-4; D may be TRBD1 (5 bases). This CDR3 spans 14 amino acids. Trimming stripped 1 base from V and 6 bases from J, with 10 bases between. Germline assignment: CDR1 SGHTA and CDR2 FQGNSA. The CDR3 spells CASSLGRAANIQYF. CDR3 bases: TGTGCCAGCAGCTTAGGCAGGGCGGCAAACATTCAGTACTTC.

V gene TRBV6-1 combines with J gene TRBJ2-7; 10 nucleotides agree with TRBD1. Looked up from germline, CDR1 is MNHNS and CDR2 is SASEGT. V lost 2 bases to trimming and J lost 4 bases; unmatched junction nucleotides: 5. This CDR3 is 15 amino acids long. CDR3 sequence reads: CASSEIRGQGYEQYV. The CDR3 nucleotides read TGTGCCAGCAGTGAAATTAGGGGACAGGGGTACGAGCAGTACGTC.

This chain uses TRBV6-6 with TRBJ1-3, with TRBD1 matching 9 bases. Germline assignment: CDR1 MNHNY and CDR2 SVGAGI (reference sequence). Losses at the gene ends were 5 bases for V and 2 bases for J; bases not matched to a gene: 7. The CDR3 covers 16 residues. CDR3: CASSRQGESAGNTIYF. The CDR3 nucleotides read TGTGCCAGCAGTCGACAGGGGGAGAGCGCTGGAAACACCATATATTTT.

The chain recombines TRBV3-1 (or the pseudogene TRBV3-2) with TRBJ2-5; D is possibly TRBD1 (6 bases). Germline loops: CDR1 LGHDT, CDR2 YNNKEL (reference sequence). Trimming removed 0 bases at V and 2 bases at J, with 10 bases between. The CDR3 covers 15 residues. The DNA of the CDR3 is TGTGCCAGCAGCCAAGATCAAGGGGGACAAGAGACCCAGTACTTC. It is translated as CASSQDQGGQETQYF.

The V gene is TRBV9, the J gene TRBJ1-6; 10 positions match TRBD1. The germline gives CDR1 SGDLS, CDR2 YYNGEE. The trim removed 2 bases at V and 9 bases at J, leaving 11 bases unmatched. CDR3 length: 17 residues. The CDR3 protein is CASSVRDRGSLSSPLHF. In DNA form, the CDR3 reads TGTGCCAGCAGCGTTCGGGACAGGGGATCTCTCTCTTCACCCCTCCACTTT.

This chain uses TRBV7-8 with TRBJ2-1, with D possibly TRBD1 on 6 matching bases. The germline V gene has CDR1 SGHVS and CDR2 FQNEAQ. V lost 4 bases and J lost 5, with 21 bases in between. CDR3 length equals 17 residues. The chain's CDR3 is CASSSEGLLQGHNEQFF. The CDR3 nucleotides are TGTGCCAGCAGCTCAGAGGGGCTGCTACAGGGCCACAATGAGCAGTTCTTC.

The V gene is TRBV28, the J gene TRBJ1-5; D unresolved. Germline V CDR1 and CDR2: MDHEN, SYDVKM. Trimming took off 8 bases at V and 0 bases at J, with 11 bases between the two ends. The CDR3 has 14 residues. CDR3 DNA: TGTGCCAGCTTAAGCGATGTTAGCAATCAGCCCCAGCATTTT. This translates into CASLSDVSNQPQHF.

This rearrangement joins TRBV7-2 to TRBJ2-1; weak D call: TRBD2 (5 bases). Trimming took off 5 bases at V and 7 bases at J, with 18 bases between the two ends. The CDR3 has 15 amino acids. Germline CDR1 SGHTA, CDR2 FQGNSA. The CDR3, as DNA: TGTGCCAGCAGCCCTCCGGGATCCCTAAGGAATGAGCAGTTCTTC. This gives the protein CASSPPGSLRNEQFF.

This sequence joins TRBV6-5 and TRBJ1-6, with 8 bases aligning to TRBD1. The V segment lost 3 bases and the J segment 3 bases; nucleotides outside the gene matches: 1. This CDR3 has 15 residues. Germline CDR1 is MNHEY and CDR2 is SVGAGI. The CDR3 loop reads CASSYTGGYNSPLHF. CDR3 nucleotide sequence: TGTGCCAGCAGTTATACAGGGGGCTATAATTCACCCCTCCACTTT.

The chain recombines TRBV7-2 with TRBJ2-2; 11 bases align to TRBD2. The germline V gene encodes CDR1 SGHTA and CDR2 FQGNSA. There are 15 residues in the CDR3. The trim removed 4 bases at V and 5 bases at J, leaving 3 bases unmatched. CDR3 loop: CASSSSSGRTGELFF. For the CDR3, the DNA is TGTGCCAGCAGCTCTTCTAGCGGGAGGACCGGGGAGCTGTTTTTT.

The J gene is TRBJ2-7, the V gene TRBV28; the D gene is possibly TRBD1 (6 bases). Per germline, CDR1 MDHEN and CDR2 SYDVKM. Between the trimmed V and J ends, which lost 5 bases and 2 bases, there was a span of 13 bases. The CDR3 is 14 residues long. CDR3 residues: CASSPNQGPYEQYF. CDR3 nucleotide sequence: TGTGCCAGCAGTCCAAATCAGGGGCCCTACGAGCAGTACTTC.

This chain connects TRBV6-1 to TRBJ1-5; D remains ambiguous. Per the germline V gene, CDR1 is MNHNS and CDR2 is SASEGT. Trimming left V 2 bases short and J 0 bases short, with 17 bases between. The CDR3 length is 18 residues. CDR3 sequence reads: CASSESPLEIISNQPQHF. CDR3 bases: TGTGCCAGCAGTGAATCACCCTTGGAGATTATTAGCAATCAGCCCCAGCATTTT.

V gene TRBV6-6 combines with J gene TRBJ1-6, with D perhaps TRBD1 (6 bases). The CDR3 runs 13 residues. Trimming cost V 8 bases and J 10 bases, with 15 bases left between them. In germline, CDR1 is MNHNY, CDR2 SVGAGI (reference sequence). The CDR3 DNA follows: TGTGCCAGCGCGCTTGGGGGCGAATCACCCCTCCACTTT. Its translation is CASALGGESPLHF.

The rearrangement joins TRBV5-1 to TRBJ2-7; no clear D gene. There are 18 residues in the CDR3. CDR1 and CDR2 (germline): SGHRS, YFSETQ. V dropped 4 bases and J dropped 2 bases, with 25 bases sitting between them. CDR3 bases: TGCGCCAGCAGCCGGAACCAGCTGACAAGCAGAAGAACCTACGAGCAGTACTTC. The encoded protein is CASSRNQLTSRRTYEQYF.

This chain links TRBV6-4 with TRBJ1-4, with 10 bases fitting TRBD1. The V gene end was trimmed by 7 bases and the J gene end by 2 bases; junction bases not matched to a gene: 7. This CDR3 is 16 amino acids long. The germline V gene has CDR1 MRHNA and CDR2 SNTAGT. In nucleotides, the CDR3 is TGTGCCAGCACGGACAGGGGGAAGACGACTAATGAAAAACTGTTTTTT. This codes for CASTDRGKTTNEKLFF.